This is a list of T cell receptor beta chains from one sample in a study of preoperative IRX-2 immunotherapy in early breast cancer. Clones were sequenced by immunoSEQ multiplex PCR, and TCRdb holds only the in-frame ones, with some missing. The repertoire holds over 35,000 clones, with roughly 94% as singletons. The input for sequencing was tumor tissue, taken after IRX-2 immunotherapy. The source is a human donor with breast cancer. Both conserved end residues are part of each CDR3. The order of the fields is J gene, V gene, clone size, D gene, CDR3 protein, CDR3 DNA. A D gene is named only where the DNA matches it firmly. Clone size is stated in some rows and not others, as once, few, many or a class when expanded.

J: TRBJ2-2; V: TRBV7-2; size: NA; D: NA; CDR3: CASSPSGHIFLELFF; DNA: TGTGCCAGCAGCCCCTCGGGGCACATTTTTTTGGAGCTGTTTTTT
J: TRBJ1-1; V: TRBV18; size: NA; D: NA; CDR3: CASSPGGGGNTEAFF; DNA: TGTGCCAGCTCACCAGGGGGGGGAGGCAACACTGAAGCTTTCTTT
J: TRBJ2-5; V: TRBV5-1; size: NA; D: NA; CDR3: CASSLASDGYQETQYF; DNA: TGCGCCAGCAGCTTGGCGTCCGACGGGTACCAAGAGACCCAGTACTTC
J: TRBJ2-2; V: TRBV5-1; size: NA; D: NA; CDR3: CASSHRLEPGELFF; DNA: TGCGCCAGCAGCCACCGTCTGGAGCCCGGGGAGCTGTTTTTT
J: TRBJ2-1; V: TRBV9; size: NA; D: NA; CDR3: CASSQGGPDEQFF; DNA: TGTGCCAGCAGCCAGGGGGGACCCGATGAGCAGTTCTTC
J: TRBJ2-3; V: TRBV18; size: NA; D: NA; CDR3: CASSRADPSTDTQYF; DNA: TGTGCCAGCTCACGGGCGGACCCAAGCACAGATACGCAGTATTTT
J: TRBJ2-1; V: TRBV28; size: once; D: TRBD2; CDR3: CASGLAGGAYNEQFF; DNA: TGTGCCAGCGGACTAGCGGGAGGAGCCTACAATGAGCAGTTCTTC
J: TRBJ2-7; V: TRBV7-3; size: NA; D: TRBD1; CDR3: CASSLAGTGAYEQYF; DNA: TGTGCCAGCAGCTTAGCCGGGACAGGGGCCTACGAGCAGTACTTC
J: TRBJ2-3; V: TRBV7-3; size: NA; D: TRBD2; CDR3: CASSLNRGAGVTDTQYF; DNA: TGTGCCAGCAGCCTCAATCGAGGTGCGGGGGTCACAGATACGCAGTATTTT
J: TRBJ1-3; V: TRBV13; size: NA; D: NA; CDR3: CASSSLDSGNTIYF; DNA: TGTGCCAGCAGCTCACTGGACTCTGGAAACACCATATATTTT
J: TRBJ1-1; V: TRBV18; size: NA; D: NA; CDR3: CASLFGVSTEAFF; DNA: TGTGCCAGCTTATTCGGAGTGAGCACTGAAGCTTTCTTT
J: TRBJ2-2; V: TRBV9; size: NA; D: TRBD2; CDR3: CASSAGTSGSGGGELFF; DNA: TGTGCCAGCAGCGCCGGGACTAGCGGGAGCGGCGGCGGGGAGCTGTTTTTT
J: TRBJ1-2; V: TRBV6-5; size: NA; D: TRBD1; CDR3: CASRAGTGLYGYTF; DNA: TGTGCCAGCAGGGCCGGGACAGGCCTCTATGGCTACACCTTC
J: TRBJ2-1; V: TRBV6-5; size: NA; D: NA; CDR3: CASSYLDSSYNEQFF; DNA: TGTGCCAGCAGCTACCTTGACAGCTCCTACAATGAGCAGTTCTTC
J: TRBJ2-7; V: TRBV6-5; size: NA; D: NA; CDR3: CASSYRQFSYEQYF; DNA: TGTGCCAGCAGTTACCGACAGTTCTCCTACGAGCAGTACTTC
J: TRBJ1-2; V: TRBV6-6; size: once; D: NA; CDR3: CASSPRGYPSEGYTF; DNA: TGTGCCAGCAGTCCGAGAGGGTATCCCTCCGAAGGCTACACCTTC
J: TRBJ1-1; V: TRBV7-8; size: NA; D: NA; CDR3: CASSLDRRLEAFF; DNA: TGTGCCAGCAGCTTAGACAGGCGGCTTGAAGCTTTCTTT
J: TRBJ2-7; V: TRBV13; size: NA; D: NA; CDR3: CASSLRVGEQYF; DNA: TGTGCCAGCAGCTTAAGGGTGGGAGAGCAGTACTTC
J: TRBJ1-5; V: TRBV28; size: NA; D: NA; CDR3: CASSLPFYGKKRVGHF; DNA: TGTGCCAGCAGTTTGCCCTTTTACGGGAAGAAGAGGGTCGGGCATTTT
J: TRBJ1-1; V: TRBV27; size: NA; D: NA; CDR3: CASSLFEHTEAFF; DNA: TGTGCCAGCAGTTTATTTGAGCACACTGAAGCTTTCTTT
J: TRBJ2-5; V: TRBV6-5; size: NA; D: NA; CDR3: CASGERGETQYF; DNA: TGTGCCAGCGGGGAACGGGGAGAGACCCAGTACTTC
J: TRBJ2-7; V: TRBV7-9; size: NA; D: NA; CDR3: CASSLANRVNEQYF; DNA: TGTGCCAGCAGCTTAGCCAACAGGGTCAACGAGCAGTACTTC
J: TRBJ2-2; V: TRBV27; size: NA; D: NA; CDR3: CASRDRRAGELFF; DNA: TGTGCCAGCAGGGACAGAAGGGCCGGGGAGCTGTTTTTT
J: TRBJ2-6; V: TRBV15; size: NA; D: NA; CDR3: CATSRALPLSGANVLTF; DNA: TGTGCCACCAGCAGAGCCCTCCCCCTCTCTGGGGCCAACGTCCTGACTTTC
J: TRBJ2-7; V: TRBV7-2; size: NA; D: NA; CDR3: CASSSADYEQYF; DNA: TGTGCCAGCAGCTCCGCAGATTACGAGCAGTACTTC
J: TRBJ1-3; V: TRBV27; size: NA; D: TRBD1; CDR3: CASRSGTASGNTIYF; DNA: TGTGCCAGCCGCTCCGGGACAGCCTCTGGAAACACCATATATTTT
J: TRBJ1-2; V: TRBV20-1; size: NA; D: NA; CDR3: CSRSDGYTF; DNA: TGCAGCCGGTCGGATGGCTACACCTTC
J: TRBJ2-2; V: TRBV5-1; size: NA; D: TRBD2; CDR3: CASSLAVAGGPLSGELFF; DNA: TGCGCCAGCAGCTTGGCGGTAGCGGGAGGGCCTCTCTCCGGGGAGCTGTTTTTT
J: TRBJ2-7; V: TRBV6-6; size: NA; D: NA; CDR3: CASSSHLSYEQYF; DNA: TGTGCCAGCAGTTCCCACCTCAGCTACGAGCAGTACTTC
J: TRBJ2-5; V: TRBV19; size: NA; D: NA; CDR3: CASSIYREQETQYF; DNA: TGTGCCAGTAGTATCTACAGGGAACAAGAGACCCAGTACTTC
J: TRBJ2-1; V: TRBV9; size: NA; D: TRBD2; CDR3: CASSGTSGGVNEQFF; DNA: TGTGCCAGCAGCGGGACTAGCGGGGGAGTAAATGAGCAGTTCTTC
J: TRBJ2-7; V: TRBV10-1; size: NA; D: NA; CDR3: CASRAKGGKDYEQYF; DNA: TGCGCCAGCAGAGCCAAGGGGGGGAAAGATTACGAGCAGTACTTC
J: TRBJ2-1; V: TRBV19; size: NA; D: NA; CDR3: CASSTPRHFRGNEQFF; DNA: TGTGCCAGTAGTACACCCCGACATTTCAGGGGCAATGAGCAGTTCTTC
J: TRBJ2-7; V: TRBV27; size: NA; D: TRBD2; CDR3: CASSFPAGGHYEQYF; DNA: TGTGCCAGCAGTTTCCCTGCGGGAGGGCATTACGAGCAGTACTTC
J: TRBJ2-4; V: TRBV18; size: NA; D: NA; CDR3: CASSQASDIQYF; DNA: TGTGCCAGCTCTCAGGCGTCGGACATTCAGTACTTC
J: TRBJ2-6; V: TRBV25-1; size: NA; D: TRBD1; CDR3: CASSPGGTGANVLTF; DNA: TGTGCCAGCAGCCCAGGGGGTACTGGGGCCAACGTCCTGACTTTC
J: TRBJ2-1; V: TRBV7-9; size: NA; D: TRBD2; CDR3: CASSRRLAEGLYNEQFF; DNA: TGTGCCAGCAGCAGGCGACTAGCGGAGGGGCTCTACAATGAGCAGTTCTTC
J: TRBJ1-1; V: TRBV5-1; size: NA; D: NA; CDR3: CASSSLGVETEAFF; DNA: TGCGCCAGCAGCTCCCTGGGAGTGGAGACTGAAGCTTTCTTT
J: TRBJ2-3; V: TRBV9; size: NA; D: TRBD2; CDR3: CASGTGGLSTDTQYF; DNA: TGTGCCAGCGGAACGGGAGGTTTAAGCACAGATACGCAGTATTTT
J: TRBJ2-2; V: TRBV5-1; size: NA; D: TRBD1; CDR3: CASRQQGIRGELFF; DNA: TGCGCCAGCAGACAACAGGGGATTCGCGGGGAGCTGTTTTTT
J: TRBJ2-1; V: TRBV11-3; size: NA; D: TRBD2; CDR3: CASSSFSGGGNEQFF; DNA: TGTGCCAGCAGCTCATTTAGCGGGGGAGGGAATGAGCAGTTCTTC
J: TRBJ2-7; V: TRBV4-3; size: NA; D: TRBD2; CDR3: CASSQGVAGASYEQYF; DNA: TGCGCCAGCAGCCAAGGGGTAGCGGGGGCCTCCTACGAGCAGTACTTC
J: TRBJ2-2; V: TRBV30; size: NA; D: NA; CDR3: CAWSGAAWNTGELFF; DNA: TGTGCCTGGAGTGGCGCAGCCTGGAACACCGGGGAGCTGTTTTTT
J: TRBJ1-1; V: TRBV30; size: NA; D: NA; CDR3: CAWRWGLNTEAFF; DNA: TGTGCCTGGAGGTGGGGCTTGAACACTGAAGCTTTCTTT
J: TRBJ2-3; V: TRBV5-4; size: NA; D: NA; CDR3: CASTGARDTQYF; DNA: TGTGCCAGCACAGGGGCGAGGGATACGCAGTATTTT
J: TRBJ1-4; V: TRBV5-4; size: NA; D: TRBD1; CDR3: CASSLGTGGDEKLFF; DNA: TGTGCCAGCAGCTTGGGAACAGGGGGGGATGAAAAACTGTTTTTT
J: TRBJ2-7; V: TRBV7-2; size: NA; D: NA; CDR3: CASSLVLGHTYEQYF; DNA: TGTGCCAGCAGCTTAGTTTTGGGACATACCTACGAGCAGTACTTC
J: TRBJ2-7; V: TRBV19; size: once; D: TRBD1; CDR3: CASKGQGDWSEQYF; DNA: TGTGCCAGTAAAGGACAGGGGGATTGGAGTGAGCAGTACTTC
J: TRBJ2-6; V: TRBV27; size: NA; D: NA; CDR3: CASKAGFGANVLTF; DNA: TGTGCCAGCAAAGCGGGCTTCGGGGCCAACGTCCTGACTTTC
J: TRBJ2-7; V: TRBV27; size: NA; D: TRBD2; CDR3: CASSLTFSGIYEQYF; DNA: TGTGCCAGCAGTTTAACGTTTAGCGGGATCTACGAGCAGTACTTC
J: TRBJ1-2; V: TRBV27; size: once; D: TRBD1; CDR3: CASSSTGQANGYTF; DNA: TGTGCCAGCAGTTCGACGGGACAGGCGAATGGCTACACCTTC
J: TRBJ2-2; V: TRBV6-1; size: NA; D: NA; CDR3: CASNTGPLNAGELFF; DNA: TGTGCCAGCAATACCGGTCCCCTCAACGCCGGGGAGCTGTTTTTT
J: TRBJ2-7; V: TRBV2; size: NA; D: NA; CDR3: CASPGGPYEQYF; DNA: TGTGCCAGCCCCGGCGGGCCCTACGAGCAGTACTTC
J: TRBJ2-3; V: TRBV5-8; size: NA; D: TRBD1; CDR3: CASSRQGTGPDTQYF; DNA: TGTGCCAGCAGCCGGCAGGGGACAGGGCCCGATACGCAGTATTTT
J: TRBJ1-1; V: TRBV6-1; size: NA; D: NA; CDR3: CASSEISVGNTEAFF; DNA: TGTGCCAGCAGTGAAATTTCTGTGGGGAACACTGAAGCTTTCTTT
J: TRBJ1-4; V: TRBV18; size: NA; D: NA; CDR3: CASSPREKLFF; DNA: TGTGCCAGCTCACCCAGGGAAAAACTGTTTTTT
J: TRBJ2-7; V: TRBV6-4; size: once; D: NA; CDR3: CASPSGGLEQYF; DNA: TGTGCCAGCCCCAGTGGAGGGCTCGAGCAGTACTTC
J: TRBJ2-3; V: TRBV2; size: NA; D: TRBD2; CDR3: CASSRAGGRGGTQYF; DNA: TGTGCCAGCAGTAGGGCGGGGGGCCGGGGCGGTACGCAGTATTTT
J: TRBJ1-1; V: TRBV10-3; size: NA; D: NA; CDR3: CAISASGDSTEAFF; DNA: TGTGCCATCAGTGCATCGGGGGATAGCACTGAAGCTTTCTTT
J: TRBJ2-1; V: TRBV9; size: NA; D: NA; CDR3: CASSVVLNNEQFF; DNA: TGTGCCAGCAGCGTAGTATTGAACAATGAGCAGTTCTTC